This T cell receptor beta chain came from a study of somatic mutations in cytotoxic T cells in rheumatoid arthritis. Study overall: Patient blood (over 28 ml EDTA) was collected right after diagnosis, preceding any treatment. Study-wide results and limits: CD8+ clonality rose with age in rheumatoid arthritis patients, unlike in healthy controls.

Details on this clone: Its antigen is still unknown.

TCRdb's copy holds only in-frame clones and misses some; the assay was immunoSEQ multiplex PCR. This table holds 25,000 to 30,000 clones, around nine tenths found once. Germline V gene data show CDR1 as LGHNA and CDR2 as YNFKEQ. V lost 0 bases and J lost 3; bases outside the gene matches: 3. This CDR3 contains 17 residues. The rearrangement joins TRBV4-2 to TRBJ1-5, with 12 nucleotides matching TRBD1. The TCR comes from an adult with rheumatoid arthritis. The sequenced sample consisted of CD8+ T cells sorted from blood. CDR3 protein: CASSQEGTGGDNQPQHF. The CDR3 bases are TGTGCCAGCAGCCAAGAGGGGACAGGGGGCGACAATCAGCCCCAGCATTTT.